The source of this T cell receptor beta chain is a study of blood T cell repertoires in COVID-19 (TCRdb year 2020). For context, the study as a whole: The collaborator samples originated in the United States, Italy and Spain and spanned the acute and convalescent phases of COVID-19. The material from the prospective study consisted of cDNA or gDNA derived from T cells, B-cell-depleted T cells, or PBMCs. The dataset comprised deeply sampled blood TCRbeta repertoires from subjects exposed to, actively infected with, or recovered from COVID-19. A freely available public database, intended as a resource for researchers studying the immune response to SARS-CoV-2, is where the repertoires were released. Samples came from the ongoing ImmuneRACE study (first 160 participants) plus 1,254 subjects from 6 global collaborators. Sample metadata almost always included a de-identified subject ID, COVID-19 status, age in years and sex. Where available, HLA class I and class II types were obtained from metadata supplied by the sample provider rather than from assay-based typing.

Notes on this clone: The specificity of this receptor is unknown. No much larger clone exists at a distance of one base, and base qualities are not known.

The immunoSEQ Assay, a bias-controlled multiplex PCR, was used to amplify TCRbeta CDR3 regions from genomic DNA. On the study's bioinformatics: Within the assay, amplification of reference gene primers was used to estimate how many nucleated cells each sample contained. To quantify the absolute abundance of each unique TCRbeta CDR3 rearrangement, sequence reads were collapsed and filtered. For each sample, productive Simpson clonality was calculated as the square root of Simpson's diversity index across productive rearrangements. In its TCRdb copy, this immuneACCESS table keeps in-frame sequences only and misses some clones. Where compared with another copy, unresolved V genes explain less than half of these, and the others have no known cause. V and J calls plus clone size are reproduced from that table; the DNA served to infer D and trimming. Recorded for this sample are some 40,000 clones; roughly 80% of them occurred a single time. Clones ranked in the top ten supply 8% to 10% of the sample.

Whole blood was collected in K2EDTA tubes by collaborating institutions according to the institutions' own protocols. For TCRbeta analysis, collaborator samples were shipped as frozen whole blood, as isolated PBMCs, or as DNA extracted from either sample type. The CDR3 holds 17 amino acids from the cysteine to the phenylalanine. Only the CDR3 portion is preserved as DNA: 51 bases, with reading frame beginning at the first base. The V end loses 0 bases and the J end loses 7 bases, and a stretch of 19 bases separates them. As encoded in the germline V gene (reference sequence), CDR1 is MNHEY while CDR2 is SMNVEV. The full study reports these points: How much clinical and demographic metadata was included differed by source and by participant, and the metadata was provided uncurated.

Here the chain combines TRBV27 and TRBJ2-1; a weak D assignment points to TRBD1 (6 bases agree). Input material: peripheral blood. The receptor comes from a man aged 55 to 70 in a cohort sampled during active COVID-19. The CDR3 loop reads CASSLSLYRGGRNEQFF. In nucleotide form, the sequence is TGTGCCAGCAGTTTATCCCTGTATCGTGGGGGCAGGAATGAGCAGTTCTTC.